This TCR beta chain was obtained from a study of cytomegalovirus exposure and HLA in healthy donors. Study-level findings and limits: A few V segments could not be told apart, such as TRBV6-2 and TRBV6-3, and were left out. By a later analysis, the bulk of CMV-associated TCR beta chains appeared HLA-restricted. Analysis performed later showed TCR beta chains linked to HLA being more clonally expanded than equally common others. Reportedly, a later analysis found an Asian-associated ancestry cluster had fewer N-insertions than the approximately 640-donor mean.

Primers: 60 Vbeta forward and 13 Jbeta reverse. TCRdb's table, derived via immunoSEQ multiplex PCR, lists solely in-frame clones and lacks some. The table has 130,000 or so clones, roughly 86% seen once. As concerns this clone: The antigen is undetermined.

Germline V CDR1 and CDR2: PRHDT, FYEKMQ (reference sequence). This CDR3 contains 15 residues. With 3 bases clipped from V and 7 bases from J, the junction kept 5 bases outside the gene matches. Specimen: PBMCs. The chain uses TRBV13 and TRBJ2-1; 11 bases are a match to TRBD2. This clonotype was sampled from a man aged 18-30 years in good health and CMV-seropositive. CDR3 coding DNA: TGTGCCAGCAGCTTTAATCCTAGCGGGAGGAATGAGCAGTTCTTC. Its translation is CASSFNPSGRNEQFF. The whole variable domain, filled in from reference TRBV13 and TRBJ2-1, reads AAGVIQSPRHLIKEKRETATLKCYPIPRHDTVYWYQQGPGQDPQFLISFYEKMQSDKGSIPDRFSAQQFSDYHSELNMSSLELGDSALYFCASSFNPSGRNEQFFGPGTRLTVL.